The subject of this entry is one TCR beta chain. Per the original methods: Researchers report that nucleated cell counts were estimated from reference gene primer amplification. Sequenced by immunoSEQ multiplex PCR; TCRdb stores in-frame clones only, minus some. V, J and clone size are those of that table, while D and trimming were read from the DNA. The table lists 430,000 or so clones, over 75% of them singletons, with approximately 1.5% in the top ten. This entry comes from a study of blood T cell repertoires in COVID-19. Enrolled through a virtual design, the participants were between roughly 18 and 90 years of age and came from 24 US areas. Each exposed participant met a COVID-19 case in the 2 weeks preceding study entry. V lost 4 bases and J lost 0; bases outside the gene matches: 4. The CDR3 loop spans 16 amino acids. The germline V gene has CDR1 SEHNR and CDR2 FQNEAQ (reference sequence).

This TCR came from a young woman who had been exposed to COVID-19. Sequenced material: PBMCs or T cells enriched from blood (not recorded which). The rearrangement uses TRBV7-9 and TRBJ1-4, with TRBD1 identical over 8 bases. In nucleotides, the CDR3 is TGTGCCAGCAGCTCCGGACAGGGAACAACTAATGAAAAACTGTTTTTT. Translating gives CASSSGQGTTNEKLFF.